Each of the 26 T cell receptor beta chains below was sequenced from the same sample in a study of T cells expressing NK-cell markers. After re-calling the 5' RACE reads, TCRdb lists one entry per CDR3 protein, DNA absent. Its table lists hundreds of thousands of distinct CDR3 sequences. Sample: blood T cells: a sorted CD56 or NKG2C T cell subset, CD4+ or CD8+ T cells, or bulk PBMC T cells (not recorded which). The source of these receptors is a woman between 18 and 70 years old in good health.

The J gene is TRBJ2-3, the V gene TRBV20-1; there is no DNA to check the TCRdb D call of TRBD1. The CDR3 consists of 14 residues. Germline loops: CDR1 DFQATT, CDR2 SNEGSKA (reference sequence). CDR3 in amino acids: CSAGGDWETDTQYF.

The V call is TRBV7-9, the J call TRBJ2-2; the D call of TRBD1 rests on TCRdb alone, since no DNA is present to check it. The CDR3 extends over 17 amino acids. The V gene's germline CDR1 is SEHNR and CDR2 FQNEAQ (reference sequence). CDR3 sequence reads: CASSFAQDRANTGELFF.

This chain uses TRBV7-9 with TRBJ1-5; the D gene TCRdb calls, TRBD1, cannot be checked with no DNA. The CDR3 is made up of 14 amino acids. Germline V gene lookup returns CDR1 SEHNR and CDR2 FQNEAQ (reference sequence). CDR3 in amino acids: CASSFDSSNQPQHF.

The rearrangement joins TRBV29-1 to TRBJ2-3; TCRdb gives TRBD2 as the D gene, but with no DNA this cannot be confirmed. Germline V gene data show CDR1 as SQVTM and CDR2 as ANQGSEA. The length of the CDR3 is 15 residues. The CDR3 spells CSVGRTPKSTDTQYF.

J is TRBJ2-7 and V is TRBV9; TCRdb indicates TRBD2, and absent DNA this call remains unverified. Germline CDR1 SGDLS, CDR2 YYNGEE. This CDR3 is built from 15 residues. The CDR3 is CASSPMGEVDYEQYF.

CDR3 sequence reads: CASSLREVARLFF. The chain uses TRBV12-3 or TRBV12-4 and TRBJ1-4. The CDR3 loop spans 13 amino acids.

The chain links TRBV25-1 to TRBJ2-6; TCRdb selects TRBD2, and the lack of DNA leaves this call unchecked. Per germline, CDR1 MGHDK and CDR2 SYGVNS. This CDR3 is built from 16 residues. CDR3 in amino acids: CASSLAGVTGANVLTF.

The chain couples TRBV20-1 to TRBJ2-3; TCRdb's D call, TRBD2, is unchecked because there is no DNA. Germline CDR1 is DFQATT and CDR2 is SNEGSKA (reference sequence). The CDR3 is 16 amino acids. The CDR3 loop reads CSATGLALSVADTQYF.

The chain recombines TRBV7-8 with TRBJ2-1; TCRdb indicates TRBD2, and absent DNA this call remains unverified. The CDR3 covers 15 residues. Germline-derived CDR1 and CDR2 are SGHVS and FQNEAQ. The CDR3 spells CASSSTRLEGNEQFF.

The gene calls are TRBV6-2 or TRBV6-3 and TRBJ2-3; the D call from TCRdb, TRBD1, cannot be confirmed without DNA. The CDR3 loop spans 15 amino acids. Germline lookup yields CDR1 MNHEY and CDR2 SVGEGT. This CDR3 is CASSRTVGNFNTQYF.

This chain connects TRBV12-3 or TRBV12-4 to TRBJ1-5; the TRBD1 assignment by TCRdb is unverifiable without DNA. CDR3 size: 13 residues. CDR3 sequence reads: CASKDRVGQPQHF.

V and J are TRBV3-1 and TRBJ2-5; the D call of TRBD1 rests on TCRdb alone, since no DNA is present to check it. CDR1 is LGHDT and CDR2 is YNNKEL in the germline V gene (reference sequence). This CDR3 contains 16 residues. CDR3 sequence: CASSQGPGQGEETQYF.

This CDR3 reads CASSSNSGQGGLDGYTF. This chain joins TRBV11-2 and TRBJ1-2; TCRdb selects TRBD1, and the lack of DNA leaves this call unchecked. The germline gives CDR1 SGHAT, CDR2 FQNNGV. CDR3 size: 17 residues.

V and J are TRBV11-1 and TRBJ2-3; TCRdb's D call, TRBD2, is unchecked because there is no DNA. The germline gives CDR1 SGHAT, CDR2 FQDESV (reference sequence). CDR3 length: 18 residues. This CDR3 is CASSPGLAGGSVTDTQYF.

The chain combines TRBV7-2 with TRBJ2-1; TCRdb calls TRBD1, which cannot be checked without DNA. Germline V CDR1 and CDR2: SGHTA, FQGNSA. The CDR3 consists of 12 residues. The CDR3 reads CASSRPAKEQFF. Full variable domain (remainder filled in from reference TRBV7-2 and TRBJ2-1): GAGVSQSPSNKVTEKGKDVELRCDPISGHTALYWYRQSLGQGLEFLIYFQGNSAPDKSGLPSDRFSAERTGGSVSTLTIQRTQQEDSAVYLCASSRPAKEQFFGPGTRLTVL.

The chain's CDR3 is CASSLGGGHEETQYF. The chain carries TRBV11-2 and TRBJ2-5. The germline V gene has CDR1 SGHAT and CDR2 FQNNGV. The CDR3 totals 15 residues.

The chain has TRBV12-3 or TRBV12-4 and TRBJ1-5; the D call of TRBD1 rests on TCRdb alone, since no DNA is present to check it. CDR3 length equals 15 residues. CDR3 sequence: CASSFGTGAYQPQHF.

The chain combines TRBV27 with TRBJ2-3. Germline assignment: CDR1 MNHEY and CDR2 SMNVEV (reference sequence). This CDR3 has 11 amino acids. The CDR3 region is CARKTTDTQYF.

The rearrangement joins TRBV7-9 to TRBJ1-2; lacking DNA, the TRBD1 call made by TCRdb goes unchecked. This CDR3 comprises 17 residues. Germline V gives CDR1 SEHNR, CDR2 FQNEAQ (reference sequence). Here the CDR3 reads CASSAGTAQLGRYGYTF.

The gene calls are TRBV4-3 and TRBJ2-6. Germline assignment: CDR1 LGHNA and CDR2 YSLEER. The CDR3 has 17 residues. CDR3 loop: CASSQDLVDSGANVLTF.

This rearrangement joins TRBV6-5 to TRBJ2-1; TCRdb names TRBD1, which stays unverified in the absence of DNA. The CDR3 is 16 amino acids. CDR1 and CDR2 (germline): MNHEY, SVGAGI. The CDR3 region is CASSYSSGGADNEQFF.

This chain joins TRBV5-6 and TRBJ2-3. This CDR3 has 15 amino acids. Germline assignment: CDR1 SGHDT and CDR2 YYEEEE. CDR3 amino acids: CASSLDRPYTDTQYF.

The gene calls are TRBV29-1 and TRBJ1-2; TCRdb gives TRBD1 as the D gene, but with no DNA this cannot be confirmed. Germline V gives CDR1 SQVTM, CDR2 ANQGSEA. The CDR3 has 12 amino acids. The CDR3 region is CSGLTGNYGYTF.

CDR3 loop: CASSWARPGLQYEQYF. The J gene is TRBJ2-7, the V gene TRBV7-2; TCRdb's D gene call, TRBD2, goes unchecked for lack of DNA. Germline CDR1 reads SGHTA; CDR2 reads FQGNSA. The CDR3 runs 16 residues.

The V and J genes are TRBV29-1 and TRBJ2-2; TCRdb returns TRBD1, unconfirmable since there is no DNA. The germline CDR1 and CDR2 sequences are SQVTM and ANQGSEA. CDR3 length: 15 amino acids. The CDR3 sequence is CSVEDPTGVTGELFF.

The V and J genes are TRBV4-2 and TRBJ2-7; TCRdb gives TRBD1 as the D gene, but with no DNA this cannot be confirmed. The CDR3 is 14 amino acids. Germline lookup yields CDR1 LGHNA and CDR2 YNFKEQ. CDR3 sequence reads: CASSQDPRGYEQYF.